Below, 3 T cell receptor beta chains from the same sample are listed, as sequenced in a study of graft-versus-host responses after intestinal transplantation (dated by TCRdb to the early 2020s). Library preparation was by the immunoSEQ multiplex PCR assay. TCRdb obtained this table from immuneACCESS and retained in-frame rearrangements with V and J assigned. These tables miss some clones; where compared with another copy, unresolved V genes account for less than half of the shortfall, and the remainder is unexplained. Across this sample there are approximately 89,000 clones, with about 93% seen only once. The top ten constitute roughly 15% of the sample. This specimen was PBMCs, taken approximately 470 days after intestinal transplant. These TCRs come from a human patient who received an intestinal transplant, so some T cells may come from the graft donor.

The CDR3 bases are TGTGCCAGCAGTGATCGGGGTTATGGCAATCAGCCCCAGCATTTT. Amino acid sequence: CASSDRGYGNQPQHF. The V call is TRBV6-6, the J call TRBJ1-5; D call uncertain. Germline CDR1 MNHNY, CDR2 SVGAGI (reference sequence). V gave up 5 bases and J gave up 2 bases, with 13 bases separating them. The CDR3 spans 15 residues.

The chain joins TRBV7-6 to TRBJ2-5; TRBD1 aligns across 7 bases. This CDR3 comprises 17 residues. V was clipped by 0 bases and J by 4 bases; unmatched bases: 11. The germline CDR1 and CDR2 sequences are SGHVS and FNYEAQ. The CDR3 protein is CASSLAIAEGAGETQYF. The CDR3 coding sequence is TGTGCCAGCAGCTTAGCGATCGCAGAGGGGGCCGGAGAGACCCAGTACTTC.

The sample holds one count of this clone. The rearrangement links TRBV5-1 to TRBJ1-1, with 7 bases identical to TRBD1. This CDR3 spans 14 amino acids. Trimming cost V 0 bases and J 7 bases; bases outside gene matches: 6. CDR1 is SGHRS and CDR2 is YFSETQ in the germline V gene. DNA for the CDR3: TGCGCCAGCAGCTTGGGAGGGACAGCCATTGAAGCTTTCTTT. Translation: CASSLGGTAIEAFF. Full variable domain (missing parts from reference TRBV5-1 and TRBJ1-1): KAGVTQTPRYLIKTRGQQVTLSCSPISGHRSVSWYQQTPGQGLQFLFEYFSETQRNKGNFPGRFSGRQFSNSRSEMNVSTLELGDSALYLCASSLGGTAIEAFFGQGTRLTVV.